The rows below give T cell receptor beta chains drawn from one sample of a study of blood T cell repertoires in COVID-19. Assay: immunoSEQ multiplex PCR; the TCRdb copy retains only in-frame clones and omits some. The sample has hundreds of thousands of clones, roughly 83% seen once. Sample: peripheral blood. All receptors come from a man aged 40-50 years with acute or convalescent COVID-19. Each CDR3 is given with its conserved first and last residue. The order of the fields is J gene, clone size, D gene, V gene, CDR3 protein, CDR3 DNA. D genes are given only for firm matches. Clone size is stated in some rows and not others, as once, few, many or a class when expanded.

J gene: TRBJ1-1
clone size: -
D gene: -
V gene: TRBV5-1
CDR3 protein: CASSLSQGNTEAFF
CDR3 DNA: TGCGCCAGCAGCTTGTCACAGGGGAACACTGAAGCTTTCTTT

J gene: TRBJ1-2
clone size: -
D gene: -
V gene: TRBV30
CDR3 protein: CAWSGGGANYGYTF
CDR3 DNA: TGTGCCTGGAGTGGGGGGGGAGCTAACTATGGCTACACCTTC

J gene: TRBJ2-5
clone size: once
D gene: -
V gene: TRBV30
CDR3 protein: CAWSRETQYF
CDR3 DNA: TGTGCCTGGAGTCGTGAGACCCAGTACTTC

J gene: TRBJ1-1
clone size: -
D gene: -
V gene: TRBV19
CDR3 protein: CASLRRNSNTEAFF
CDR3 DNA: TGTGCCAGCCTTCGTAGGAACAGTAACACTGAAGCTTTCTTT

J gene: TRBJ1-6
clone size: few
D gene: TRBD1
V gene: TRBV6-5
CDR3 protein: CASSYTLDRADSPLHF
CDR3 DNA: TGTGCCAGCAGCTACACCTTGGACAGGGCAGATTCACCCCTCCACTTT

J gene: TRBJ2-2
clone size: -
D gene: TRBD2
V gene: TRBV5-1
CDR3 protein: CASRLGLAGGELFF
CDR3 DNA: TGCGCCAGCAGGCTGGGACTAGCCGGGGGGGAGCTGTTTTTT

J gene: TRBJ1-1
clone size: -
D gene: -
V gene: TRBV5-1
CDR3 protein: CASSLDVRRNTEAFF
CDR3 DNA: TGCGCCAGCAGCTTGGATGTCAGGCGGAACACTGAAGCTTTCTTT

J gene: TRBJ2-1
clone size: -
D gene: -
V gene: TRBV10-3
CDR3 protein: CAISGGLGPNEQFF
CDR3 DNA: TGTGCCATCAGTGGGGGACTCGGCCCTAATGAGCAGTTCTTC

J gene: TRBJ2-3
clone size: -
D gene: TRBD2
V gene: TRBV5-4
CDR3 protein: CASVLAGGDTQYF
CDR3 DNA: TGTGCCAGCGTACTAGCGGGGGGAGATACGCAGTATTTT

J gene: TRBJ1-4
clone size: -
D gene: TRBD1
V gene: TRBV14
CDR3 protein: CASSQAGQGLKLFF
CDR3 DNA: TGTGCCAGCAGCCAAGCGGGACAGGGCCTAAAACTGTTTTTT

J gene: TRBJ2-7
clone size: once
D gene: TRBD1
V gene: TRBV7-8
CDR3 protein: CASSLGQGGYEQYF
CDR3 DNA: TGTGCCAGCAGCTTAGGACAGGGGGGTTACGAGCAGTACTTC

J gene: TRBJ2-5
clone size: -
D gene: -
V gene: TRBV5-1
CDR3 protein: CASSLSIPSRETQYF
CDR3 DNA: TGCGCCAGCAGCTTAAGCATTCCTAGCAGGGAGACCCAGTACTTC

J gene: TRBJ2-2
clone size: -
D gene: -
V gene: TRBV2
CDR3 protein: CASSESTGAGRDTGELFF
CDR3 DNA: TGTGCCAGCAGTGAATCGACGGGCGCGGGACGGGACACCGGGGAGCTGTTTTTT

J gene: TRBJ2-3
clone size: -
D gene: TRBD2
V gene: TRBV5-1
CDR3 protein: CASSPLAGEVDTQYF
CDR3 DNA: TGCGCCAGCAGCCCACTAGCGGGAGAAGTAGATACGCAGTATTTT

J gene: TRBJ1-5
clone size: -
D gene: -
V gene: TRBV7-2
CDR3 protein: CASSMGPGENQPQHF
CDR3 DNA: TGTGCCAGCAGCATGGGACCGGGAGAAAATCAGCCCCAGCATTTT

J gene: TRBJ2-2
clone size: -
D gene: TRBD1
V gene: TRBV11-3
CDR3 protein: CASSFLGQGAGELFF
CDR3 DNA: TGTGCCAGCAGCTTCCTCGGACAGGGGGCTGGGGAGCTGTTTTTT

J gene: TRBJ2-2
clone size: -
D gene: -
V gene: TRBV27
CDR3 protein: CASSFQTGNTGELFF
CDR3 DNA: TGTGCCAGCAGTTTTCAGACAGGGAACACCGGGGAGCTGTTTTTT

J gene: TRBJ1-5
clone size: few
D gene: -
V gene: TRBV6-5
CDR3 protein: CASSNLGGGNQPQHF
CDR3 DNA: TGTGCCAGCAGTAACCTTGGGGGGGGGAATCAGCCCCAGCATTTT

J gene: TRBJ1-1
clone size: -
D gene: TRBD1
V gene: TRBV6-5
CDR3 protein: CASSTDRRRNTEAFF
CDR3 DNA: TGTGCCAGCAGTACGGACAGGAGACGGAACACTGAAGCTTTCTTT

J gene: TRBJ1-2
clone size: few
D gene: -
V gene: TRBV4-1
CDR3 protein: CASSQGQMNYGYTF
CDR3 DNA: TGCGCCAGCAGCCAAGGACAGATGAACTATGGCTACACCTTC

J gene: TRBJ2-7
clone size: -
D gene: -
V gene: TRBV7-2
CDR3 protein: CASSPPLLTSSYEQYF
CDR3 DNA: TGTGCCAGCAGCCCCCCTTTGTTGACAAGCTCCTACGAGCAGTACTTC

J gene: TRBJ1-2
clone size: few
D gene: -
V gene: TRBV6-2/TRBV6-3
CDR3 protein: CASSYEGRGYTF
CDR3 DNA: TGTGCCAGCAGTTACGAGGGTCGAGGCTACACCTTC

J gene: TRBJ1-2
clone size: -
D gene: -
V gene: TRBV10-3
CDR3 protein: CAISESDGRGWGYTF
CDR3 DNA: TGTGCCATCAGTGAGTCCGATGGTAGGGGCTGGGGCTACACCTTC

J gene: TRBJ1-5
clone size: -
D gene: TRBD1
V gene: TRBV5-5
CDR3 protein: CASSYGTGGNQPQHF
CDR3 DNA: TGTGCCAGCAGTTACGGGACAGGTGGAAATCAGCCCCAGCATTTT

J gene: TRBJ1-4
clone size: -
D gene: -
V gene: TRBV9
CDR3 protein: CASSFRQGTNEKLFF
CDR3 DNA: TGTGCCAGCAGCTTCCGCCAGGGTACTAATGAAAAACTGTTTTTT